Sequencing of this TCR beta chain was carried out in a study of T cells in Graves' hyperthyroidism and ophthalmopathy. The TCR beta CDR3 regions underwent amplification using RNA transcripts as the source. The HTBI primer set drove a first-round RT-PCR of the TCR CDR3. Each CDR3 protein gets one entry after TCRdb re-called the multiplex PCR reads with MiXCR. The profile shows some 460,000 distinct CDR3 sequences, 15% to 19% of them singletons. Germline assignment: CDR1 SGHVS and CDR2 FNYEAQ. Trimming removed 3 bases from V and 4 bases from J, with 6 bases in between. The CDR3 covers 13 residues. Diagnostic decisions used clinical symptoms, serum thyroxine and TRAb, thyroid ultrasound and orbital computed tomography.

The chain carries TRBV7-6 and TRBJ1-4, with unresolved D. The material sequenced was blood. The clonotype was recovered from a woman between 18 and 29 years old with Graves' hyperthyroidism. CDR3 in DNA: TGTGCCAGCAGCTTGTCGGGTAATGAAAAACTGTTTTTT. It is translated as CASSLSGNEKLFF.